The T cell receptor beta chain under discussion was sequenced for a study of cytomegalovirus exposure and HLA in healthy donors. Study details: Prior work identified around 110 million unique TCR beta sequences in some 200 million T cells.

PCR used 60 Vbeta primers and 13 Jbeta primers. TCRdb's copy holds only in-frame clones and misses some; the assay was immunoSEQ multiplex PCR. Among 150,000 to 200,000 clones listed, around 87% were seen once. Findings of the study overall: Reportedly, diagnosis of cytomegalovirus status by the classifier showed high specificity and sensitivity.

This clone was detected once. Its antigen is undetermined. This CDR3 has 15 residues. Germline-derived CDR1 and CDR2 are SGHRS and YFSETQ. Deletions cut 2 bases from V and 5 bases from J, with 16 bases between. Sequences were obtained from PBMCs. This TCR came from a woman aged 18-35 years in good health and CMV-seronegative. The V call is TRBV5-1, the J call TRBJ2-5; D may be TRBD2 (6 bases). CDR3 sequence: CASSFGGSSAETQYF. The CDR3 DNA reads TGCGCCAGCAGCTTTGGGGGGTCGAGCGCGGAGACCCAGTACTTC.